This entry features one TCR beta chain sequence. One junction end does not reproduce the germline sequence, and a read error may be involved. In germline, CDR1 is SGHVS, CDR2 FNYEAQ. The CDR3 extends over 18 amino acids. The data originate from a study of neurological immune-mediated disorders. From the 5' RACE reads, TCRdb called clonotypes with MiXCR, one entry per CDR3 protein. Of around 66,000 distinct CDR3 sequences listed, 4% to 6% were seen once; the top ten hold 2.8%. The chain has TRBV7-6 and TRBJ1-6; possible D gene TRBD1, 6 bases. Sequenced: PBMCs. The TCR originated in a woman in her 30s with multiple sclerosis. The DNA of the CDR3 is TGTGCCAGCAGCCAGCAAACACAGGGAAGGGGATATAATTCACCCCTACACTTT. It specifies CASSQQTQGRGYNSPLHF.